These 8 T cell receptor beta chains share one sample of origin, sequenced in a study of graft-versus-host responses after intestinal transplantation listed by TCRdb under 2021. The library was produced with the immunoSEQ multiplex PCR assay. Drawn from immuneACCESS, this table holds only the in-frame rearrangements with V and J called that TCRdb kept. Clones are partly lost; checked studies trace under half to an unresolved V gene and leave the rest unexplained. For this sample there are about 97,000 clones; 80% to 95% appear just once. The ten largest clones take up about 16% of the sample. The sequencing used PBMCs, collected roughly 68 weeks after intestinal transplant. The receptors originated from a human patient who received an intestinal transplant, so some T cells may come from the graft donor.

The chain uses TRBV7-3 and TRBJ2-7; TRBD1 is a possible D gene (7 bases). V lost 5 bases, J lost 5 bases, and 16 bases lay in between. Germline V lookup: CDR1 SGHTA, CDR2 FQGTGA. This CDR3 is built from 14 residues. The CDR3 sequence: CASSPGGTRHEQYF. CDR3 DNA: TGTGCCAGCAGCCCAGGGGGGACGAGACACGAGCAGTACTTC.

This rearrangement joins TRBV5-1 to TRBJ2-6; 9 nucleotides line up with TRBD1. From germline, CDR1 is SGHRS and CDR2 YFSETQ. The CDR3 consists of 17 residues. V lost 3 bases and J lost 0; bases outside the gene matches: 4. Here the CDR3 DNA reads TGCGCCAGCAGCTGGGGGACAGGGAGCTCTGGGGCCAACGTCCTGACTTTC. As protein: CASSWGTGSSGANVLTF.

This chain links TRBV29-1 with TRBJ1-1, with TRBD1 matching 7 bases. Germline V gives CDR1 SQVTM, CDR2 ANQGSEA. V trimming: 5 bases; J trimming: 5 bases; junction bases outside the gene matches: 8. The CDR3 is 13 residues long. CDR3 in DNA: TGCAGCGTTCCCTGGAGGGGGCGGACTGAAGCTTTCTTT. Its translation is CSVPWRGRTEAFF.

The chain combines TRBV19 with TRBJ1-5, with D perhaps TRBD1 (5 bases). The V end lost 6 bases, the J end lost 4 bases, and 13 bases lay between the germline ends. This CDR3 comprises 14 residues. In germline, CDR1 is LNHDA, CDR2 SQIVND (reference sequence). This CDR3 reads CASSRELGNQPQHF. Written as DNA, the CDR3 is TGTGCCAGTAGCAGGGAATTGGGGAATCAGCCCCAGCATTTT. Full variable domain (missing parts from reference TRBV19 and TRBJ1-5): DGGITQSPKYLFRKEGQNVTLSCEQNLNHDAMYWYRQDPGQGLRLIYYSQIVNDFQKGDIAEGYSVSREKKESFPLTVTSAQKNPTAFYLCASSRELGNQPQHFGDGTRLSIL.

V gene TRBV7-8 combines with J gene TRBJ2-7; tentative D call: TRBD2 (6 bases). Germline V lookup: CDR1 SGHVS, CDR2 FQNEAQ. CDR3 length: 18 residues. Trimming cost V 4 bases and J 3 bases, with 25 bases left between them. CDR3 coding DNA: TGTGCCAGCAGCTCCCGTCGCCCCTCTAGCGCATACGGCTACGAGCAGTACTTC. This gives the protein CASSSRRPSSAYGYEQYF.

This clone occurred once. The chain links TRBV5-1 to TRBJ2-7; 9 bases fit TRBD2. The CDR3 runs to 15 residues. CDR1 is SGHRS and CDR2 is YFSETQ in the germline V gene. J gave up 7 bases and V 0 bases, and 8 bases lay outside the gene matches. The CDR3 is CASSLGSGGTLEQYF. As DNA, the CDR3 is TGCGCCAGCAGCTTGGGCAGCGGGGGGACCTTGGAGCAGTACTTC.

This chain connects TRBV2 to TRBJ2-7, with TRBD2 matching 7 bases. This CDR3 spans 11 amino acids. The germline gives CDR1 SNHLY, CDR2 FYNNEI. CDR3 sequence (DNA): TGTGCCAGCAGCGCTCGGGGGGTGGGCAATGTC. Translated: CASSARGVGNV.

This clone occurred once. The chain couples TRBV11-2 to TRBJ2-3; TRBD1 matches 9 bases. CDR1 is SGHAT and CDR2 is FQNNGV in the germline V gene. There are 16 residues in the CDR3. V was pared by 2 bases and J by 6 bases, with 9 bases of the junction left unmatched. The CDR3 DNA reads TGTGCCAGCAGCTTAAACAGGGGGCGAGTGGGGGATACGCAGTATTTT. Its protein product is CASSLNRGRVGDTQYF.